The 30 T cell receptor beta chains below all came from one sample that was sequenced in a study of blood T cells in healthy people across ages. With a J-beta primer mix and a sample-barcoded 5' primer, a second PCR ran 7 to 11 cycles. TCRdb called the 5' RACE reads again in MiXCR, with one record for every CDR3 protein. The data show 750,000 or so distinct CDR3 sequences, 20% to 25% seen once. These same records also appear under a second study, on T cells of mothers and their children.

The material sequenced was blood. These receptors all stem from a boy aged 5-17 years in good health.

The chain links TRBV9 to TRBJ2-5, with 13 positions matching TRBD2. With the DNA end fitting TRBJ2-1 better, the J assignment may be wrong. The CDR3 has 17 residues. Germline CDR1 and CDR2: SGDLS and YYNGEE. The chain's CDR3 is CASSQTSGRGSYNEQFF. The CDR3 DNA follows: TGTGCCAGCAGCCAAACTAGCGGGAGGGGGTCCTACAATGAGCAGTTCTTC.

CDR3 coding DNA: TGTGCCAGCAGCTTACTGGCAGGCCTTAGCTCCTACGAGCAGTACTTC. Translating gives CASSLLAGLSSYEQYF. The chain employs TRBV7-2 and TRBJ2-7; D is undetermined. Trimming took 2 bases from V and 0 from J, leaving 14 bases between them. The CDR3 covers 16 residues. CDR1 is SGHTA and CDR2 is FQGNSA in the germline V gene.

To note about this clonotype: A read error may account for a junction end that differs from germline. V usage is TRBV12-3 or TRBV12-4 and J usage is TRBJ2-2; maybe TRBD2 (6 bases). The CDR3 runs 15 residues. The CDR3 loop reads CAGRLGTTNTGELFF. The CDR3 nucleotides read TGTGCCGGCAGACTAGGGACCACGAACACCGGGGAGCTGTTTTTT.

The rearrangement uses TRBV7-2 and TRBJ2-7; no reliable D call. This CDR3 is 11 amino acids long. Between the trimmed V and J ends, which lost 8 bases and 2 bases, there was a span of 7 bases. The germline V gene has CDR1 SGHTA and CDR2 FQGNSA. CDR3 DNA: TGTGCCAGCGGAGTTACCTACGAGCAGTACTTC. Translating gives CASGVTYEQYF.

This clonotype was seen more than once but under ten times. V gene TRBV6-5 combines with J gene TRBJ1-5, with 9 bases matching TRBD1. This CDR3 contains 15 residues. Trimming took 5 bases from V and 3 from J; bases not matched to a gene: 5. CDR1 MNHEY and CDR2 SVGAGI come from the germline V gene. Written as DNA, the CDR3 is TGTGCCAGCAGTCAGGACAGGGGTAACAATCAGCCCCAGCATTTT. This sequence encodes CASSQDRGNNQPQHF.

J is TRBJ2-5 and V is TRBV5-5; D ambiguous. This CDR3 region has 14 residues. The germline V gene has CDR1 SGHKS and CDR2 YYEKEE (reference sequence). V lost 0 bases and J lost 5, with 11 bases in between. The CDR3 loop reads CASSLGRVSETQYF. CDR3 nucleotides: TGTGCCAGCAGCTTGGGTAGGGTCTCGGAGACCCAGTACTTC.

The chain links TRBV12-5 to TRBJ2-5, with D perhaps TRBD2 (6 bases). The CDR3 extends over 15 amino acids. V gave up 6 bases and J gave up 5 bases, with 19 bases separating them. The germline gives CDR1 LGHNT, CDR2 FRNRAP. CDR3 loop: CASGPRFGGTETQYF. CDR3 bases: TGTGCTAGTGGCCCTCGTTTCGGGGGTACGGAGACCCAGTACTTC.

V usage is TRBV29-1 and J usage is TRBJ2-7; the match to TRBD1 covers 7 bases. The length of the CDR3 is 14 residues. The germline V gene encodes CDR1 SQVTM and CDR2 ANQGSEA. With 1 base clipped from V and 5 bases from J, the junction kept 8 bases outside the gene matches. DNA for the CDR3: TGCAGCGTTGAAGTTGGTGGCAGGGGGAACGAGCAGTACTTC. Amino acid sequence: CSVEVGGRGNEQYF.

This clonotype showed up just a few times. This chain joins TRBV29-1 and TRBJ2-7; TRBD2 matches 9 bases. The closer fit of TRBJ2-1 to the DNA end suggests the J call may be wrong. Germline lookup yields CDR1 SQVTM and CDR2 ANQGSEA. CDR3 length equals 16 residues. The CDR3 DNA reads TGCAGCGTTGAAGGGTTAGCGGGAGTTATCCGCAATGAGCAGTTCTTC. It specifies CSVEGLAGVIRNEQFF.

This clonotype was detected only a few times. The chain employs TRBV7-2 and TRBJ2-1; possibly TRBD2 for D (5 bases). Trimming shortened V by 1 base and J by 3 bases, and 13 bases separated the two germline ends. CDR3 size: 16 residues. The germline gives CDR1 SGHTA, CDR2 FQGNSA. In nucleotides, the CDR3 is TGTGCCAGCAGCTTAGAAGTAACTAGTGTCTACAATGAGCAGTTCTTC. Translated, it gives CASSLEVTSVYNEQFF.

This chain joins TRBV5-8 and TRBJ2-1; D perhaps matches TRBD2 (5 bases). The germline CDR1 and CDR2 sequences are SGHTS and YDEGEE. Trimming took off 5 bases at V and 1 base at J, with 16 bases between the two ends. The CDR3 is made up of 16 amino acids. CDR3 nucleotide sequence: TGTGCCAGCAGTATGAGGGTGAAGGGTTCCTACAATGAGCAGTTCTTC. Translated: CASSMRVKGSYNEQFF.

The genes are TRBV10-3 and TRBJ2-7, with 9 bases matching TRBD1. CDR3 length equals 14 residues. Germline trimming cut 6 bases from V and 4 bases from J; bases unmatched to any gene: 7. Germline V gives CDR1 ENHRY, CDR2 SYGVKD. The CDR3 bases are TGTGCCATCAGCCCGGGACAGGGAGATTACGAGCAGTACTTC. The encoded protein is CAISPGQGDYEQYF.

The chain combines TRBV7-3 with TRBJ2-1, with D tentatively TRBD2 (6 bases). Germline V gene data show CDR1 as SGHTA and CDR2 as FQGTGA. The CDR3 sequence is 16 residues long. Trimming stripped 6 bases from V and 0 bases from J, with 15 bases between. CDR3 DNA: TGTGCCAGCAGGCCTTCCGGGACTTCCTCCTACAATGAGCAGTTCTTC. The encoded protein is CASRPSGTSSYNEQFF.

There are a few counts of this clonotype. The genes are TRBV7-2 and TRBJ1-5; no clear D. The CDR3 has 15 residues. Trimming removed 0 bases from V and 7 bases from J, with 13 bases in between. The germline gives CDR1 SGHTA, CDR2 FQGNSA. Here the CDR3 reads CASSLANTGRQPQHF. The CDR3 region has the DNA TGTGCCAGCAGCTTAGCTAATACCGGGCGCCAGCCCCAGCATTTT.

The gene calls are TRBV2 and TRBJ2-1, with 8 bases identical to TRBD1. V lost 8 bases and J lost 8; bases outside the gene matches: 14. The germline CDR1 and CDR2 sequences are SNHLY and FYNNEI. This CDR3 has 15 amino acids. DNA for the CDR3: TGTGCCAGCTTGAAGAGGCCAGGGGGCCTGGATGAGCAGTTCTTC. It is translated as CASLKRPGGLDEQFF.

The chain combines TRBV7-9 with TRBJ1-4; D is perhaps TRBD1 (6 bases). Germline CDR1 SEHNR, CDR2 FQNEAQ (reference sequence). Trimming cost V 5 bases and J 7 bases, with 14 bases left between them. The length of the CDR3 is 14 residues. CDR3: CASSAPGQSEKLFF. The CDR3 nucleotides are TGTGCCAGCAGCGCACCCGGACAGTCTGAAAAACTGTTTTTT.

The chain recombines TRBV7-9 with TRBJ2-1; D is uncertain. This CDR3 region has 19 residues. V was trimmed by 5 bases and J by 1 base, leaving 24 bases between them. CDR1 is SEHNR and CDR2 is FQNEAQ in the germline V gene (reference sequence). CDR3 loop: CASSPSVVVTVDSYNEQFF. The CDR3 DNA reads TGTGCCAGCAGCCCGTCGGTCGTCGTTACAGTCGATTCCTACAATGAGCAGTTCTTC.

This chain links TRBV9 with TRBJ2-1; 7 nucleotides line up with TRBD2. Trimming at V came to 0 bases and at J to 8 bases, leaving 2 bases not matched to a gene. This CDR3 spans 13 amino acids. Germline V gene lookup returns CDR1 SGDLS and CDR2 YYNGEE. Here the CDR3 reads CASSVVREDEQFF. The CDR3 region has the DNA TGTGCCAGCAGCGTAGTTCGGGAGGATGAGCAGTTCTTC.

The chain has TRBV13 and TRBJ1-6, with D possibly TRBD1 on 5 matching bases. This CDR3 contains 13 residues. Germline CDR1 is PRHDT and CDR2 is FYEKMQ (reference sequence). The V end lost 5 bases, the J end lost 7 bases, and 9 bases lay between the germline ends. The CDR3 protein is CASSQQGNSPLHF. As DNA, the CDR3 is TGTGCCAGCAGCCAGCAGGGAAATTCACCCCTCCACTTT.

This clonotype showed up just a few times. The chain links TRBV6-2 or TRBV6-3 to TRBJ2-5; D is possibly TRBD2 (6 bases). Germline loops: CDR1 MNHEY, CDR2 SVGEGT. The CDR3 extends over 13 amino acids. Trimming left V 10 bases short and J 4 bases short, with 16 bases between. CDR3 sequence: CATRKDGGETQYF. In DNA form, the CDR3 reads TGTGCCACGCGAAAGGACGGGGGAGAGACCCAGTACTTC.

The chain couples TRBV4-1 to TRBJ2-1; 9 bases fit TRBD2. The germline CDR1 and CDR2 sequences are MGHRA and YSYEKL. V trimming: 0 bases; J trimming: 6 bases; junction bases outside the gene matches: 6. The CDR3 loop spans 16 amino acids. In DNA form, the CDR3 reads TGCGCCAGCAGCCAAGATCAGGGACTAGCTCCCAATGAGCAGTTCTTC. This sequence encodes CASSQDQGLAPNEQFF.

This clonotype was detected only a few times. The chain recombines TRBV6-6 with TRBJ2-4; D is unresolved. Per the germline V gene, CDR1 is MNHNY and CDR2 is SVGAGI (reference sequence). V was cut by 2 bases and J by 0 bases, with 14 bases left in between. This CDR3 spans 17 amino acids. The CDR3 DNA sequence: TGTGCCAGCAGTTACCCCACGGTACTACTAGCCAAAAACATTCAGTACTTC. Encoded protein: CASSYPTVLLAKNIQYF.

The chain couples TRBV20-1 to TRBJ2-5, with 12 bases fitting TRBD2. Per the germline V gene, CDR1 is DFQATT and CDR2 is SNEGSKA (reference sequence). Trimming at V came to 4 bases and at J to 2 bases, leaving 11 bases not matched to a gene. This CDR3 has 17 residues. CDR3 DNA sequence: TGCAGTGCTAAACTAGCGGGGGGCCATTTCCAACAAGAGACCCAGTACTTC. It encodes CSAKLAGGHFQQETQYF.

This clonotype was detected only a few times. The genes are TRBV2 and TRBJ2-5; D is ambiguous. From germline, CDR1 is SNHLY and CDR2 FYNNEI. The CDR3 spans 14 residues. V lost 1 base, J lost 5 bases, and 11 bases lay in between. The CDR3 reads CASSEGQLRETQYF. The CDR3 nucleotides are TGTGCCAGCAGTGAAGGGCAGCTGCGGGAGACCCAGTACTTC.

V is TRBV10-3 and J is TRBJ2-5; D may match TRBD1 or TRBD2 (6 bases each). The germline gives CDR1 ENHRY, CDR2 SYGVKD. The V gene lost 3 bases and the J gene lost 4 bases, with 12 bases spanning the gap. This CDR3 has 14 residues. The CDR3 loop reads CAISDGRGGETQYF. Here the CDR3 DNA reads TGTGCCATCAGTGATGGCAGGGGAGGAGAGACCCAGTACTTC.

The CDR3 is CAISDRENTEAFF. As DNA, the CDR3 is TGTGCCATCAGTGACAGGGAGAACACTGAAGCTTTCTTT. V usage is TRBV10-3 and J usage is TRBJ1-1, with a weak D call TRBD1 (5 bases). V gave up 3 bases and J gave up 1 base, with 6 bases separating them. Germline loops: CDR1 ENHRY, CDR2 SYGVKD. The length of the CDR3 is 13 residues.

This clonotype was detected a few times. The chain recombines TRBV18 with TRBJ2-1; D remains unclear. This CDR3 spans 14 amino acids. Trimming removed 8 bases at V and 1 base at J, with 12 bases between. Germline V lookup: CDR1 KGHSH, CDR2 LQKENI. The CDR3 bases are TGTGCCAGCGCCTCTATGGGGTCCTACAATGAGCAGTTCTTC. It yields the protein CASASMGSYNEQFF. Drawing the rest from reference TRBV18 and TRBJ2-1, the complete variable domain is NAGVMQNPRHLVRRRGQEARLRCSPMKGHSHVYWYRQLPEEGLKFMVYLQKENIIDESGMPKERFSAEFPKEGPSILRIQQVVRGDSAAYFCASASMGSYNEQFFGPGTRLTVL.

This rearrangement joins TRBV20-1 to TRBJ1-1; 7 bases agree with TRBD1. This CDR3 is built from 11 residues. The germline V gene has CDR1 DFQATT and CDR2 SNEGSKA (reference sequence). The V segment lost 5 bases and the J segment 8 bases; nucleotides outside the gene matches: 5. The CDR3 sequence: CSAPQQGEAFF. CDR3 sequence (DNA): TGCAGTGCTCCTCAACAGGGGGAAGCTTTCTTT.

This clonotype has a handful of counts. The rearrangement links TRBV7-9 to TRBJ2-1; 9 bases match TRBD1. Germline V gene sequence: CDR1 SEHNR, CDR2 FQNEAQ (reference sequence). This CDR3 is 11 amino acids long. The trim removed 4 bases at V and 15 bases at J, leaving 4 bases unmatched. CDR3 in DNA: TGTGCCAGCAGCTCCCGGGACAGGGCGTTCTTC. This translates into CASSSRDRAFF.

This clonotype was observed a few times. This rearrangement joins TRBV3-1 to TRBJ1-1; possibly TRBD1 for D (5 bases). The germline V gene has CDR1 LGHDT and CDR2 YNNKEL (reference sequence). V was shortened by 1 base and J by 8 bases, with 8 bases between the two germline ends. The CDR3 runs to 12 residues. The CDR3 bases are TGTGCCAGCAGCCAAGTAAAGGGGGAAGCTTTCTTT. Encoded protein: CASSQVKGEAFF.